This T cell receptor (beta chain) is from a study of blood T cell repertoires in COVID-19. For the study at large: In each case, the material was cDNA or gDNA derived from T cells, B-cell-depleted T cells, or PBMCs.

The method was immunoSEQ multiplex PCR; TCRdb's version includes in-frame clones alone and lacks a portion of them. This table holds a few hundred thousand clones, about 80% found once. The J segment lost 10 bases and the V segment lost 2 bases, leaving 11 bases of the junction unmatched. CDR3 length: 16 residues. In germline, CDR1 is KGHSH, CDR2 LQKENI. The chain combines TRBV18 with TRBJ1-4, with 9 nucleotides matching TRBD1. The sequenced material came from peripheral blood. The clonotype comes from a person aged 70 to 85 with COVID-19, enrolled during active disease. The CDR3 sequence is CASSPITGTGSSKLFF. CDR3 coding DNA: TGTGCCAGCTCACCAATCACCGGGACAGGGTCATCAAAACTGTTTTTT.